The present entry profiles one TCR beta chain with its context. Its antigen is not known. With 4 bases removed from V and 0 bases from J, the gap between germline ends came to 15 bases. Germline V CDR1 and CDR2: MNHNS, SASEGT. The CDR3 runs to 16 residues. Each HIV participant was treated in the United States. At survey level, the immunoSEQ assay was run in its v3.0 version. Some clones are missing from TCRdb's copy, which holds only in-frame ones; the method was immunoSEQ multiplex PCR. The repertoire holds 31,000 or so clones, with approximately 96% as singletons. The data originate from a study of long-term antiretroviral therapy in people with HIV. Study-wide findings and caveats: Comparison with controls showed narrower CDR3 length ranges in HIV repertoires.

This sample comprised unsorted PBMCs, obtained approximately 6.5 years after starting antiretroviral therapy. This chain connects TRBV6-1 to TRBJ1-2; no firm D call. The TCR sequence derives from a man aged 25 to 40 with HIV. In DNA, the CDR3 is TGTGCCAGCAGTGGACCGAGCCTGGCTTCTAACTATGGCTACACCTTC. Its protein is CASSGPSLASNYGYTF.